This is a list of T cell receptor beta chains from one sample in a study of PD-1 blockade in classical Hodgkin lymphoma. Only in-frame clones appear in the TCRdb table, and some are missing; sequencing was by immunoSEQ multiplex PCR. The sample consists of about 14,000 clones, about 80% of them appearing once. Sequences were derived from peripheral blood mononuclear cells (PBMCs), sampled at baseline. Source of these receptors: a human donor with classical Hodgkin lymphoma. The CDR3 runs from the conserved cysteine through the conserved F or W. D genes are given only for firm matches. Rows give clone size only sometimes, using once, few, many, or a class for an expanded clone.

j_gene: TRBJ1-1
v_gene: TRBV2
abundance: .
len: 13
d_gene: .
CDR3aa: CASSIYITTEAFF
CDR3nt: TGTGCCAGCAGTATTTACATAACCACTGAAGCTTTCTTT

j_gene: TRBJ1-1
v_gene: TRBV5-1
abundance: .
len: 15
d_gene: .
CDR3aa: CASSLVGGGNTEAFF
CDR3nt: TGCGCCAGCAGCTTGGTTGGAGGGGGAAACACTGAAGCTTTCTTT

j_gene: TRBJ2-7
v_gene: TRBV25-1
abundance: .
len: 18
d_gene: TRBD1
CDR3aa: CASSDGTGLQQSSYEQYF
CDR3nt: TGTGCCAGCAGTGATGGGACAGGGCTTCAACAGAGCTCCTACGAGCAGTACTTC

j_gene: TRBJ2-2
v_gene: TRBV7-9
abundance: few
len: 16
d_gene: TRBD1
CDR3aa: CASRNRQGVGTGELFF
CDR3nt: TGTGCCAGCAGAAACCGACAGGGGGTCGGCACCGGGGAGCTGTTTTTT

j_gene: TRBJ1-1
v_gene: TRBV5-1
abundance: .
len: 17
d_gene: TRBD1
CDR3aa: CASTSTPGGNPNTEAFF
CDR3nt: TGCGCCAGCACCTCTACTCCAGGGGGCAACCCGAACACTGAAGCTTTCTTT

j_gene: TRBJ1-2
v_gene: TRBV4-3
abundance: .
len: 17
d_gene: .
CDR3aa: CASSQDPPFTQVYGYTF
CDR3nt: TGCGCCAGCAGCCAGGACCCCCCCTTTACACAGGTCTATGGCTACACCTTC

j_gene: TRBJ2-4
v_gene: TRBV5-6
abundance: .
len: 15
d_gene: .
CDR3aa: CASIGVGGEGNIQYF
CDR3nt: TGTGCCAGCATTGGCGTCGGGGGTGAGGGAAACATTCAGTACTTC

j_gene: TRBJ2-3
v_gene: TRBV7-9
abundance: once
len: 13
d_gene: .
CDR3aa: CASSLGGTDTQYF
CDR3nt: TGTGCCAGCAGCTTAGGAGGGACAGATACGCAGTATTTT

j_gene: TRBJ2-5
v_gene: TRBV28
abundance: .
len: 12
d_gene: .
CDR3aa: CASTQGVETQYF
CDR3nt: TGTGCCAGCACACAGGGTGTAGAGACCCAGTACTTC

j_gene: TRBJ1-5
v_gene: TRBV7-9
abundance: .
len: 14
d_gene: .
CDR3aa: CASSLAGNNQPQHF
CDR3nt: TGTGCCAGCAGCTTAGCAGGGAACAATCAGCCCCAGCATTTT

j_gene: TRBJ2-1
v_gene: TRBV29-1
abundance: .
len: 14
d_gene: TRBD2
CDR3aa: CSVGGLAGGNEQFF
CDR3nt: TGCAGCGTTGGTGGGCTAGCGGGGGGGAATGAGCAGTTCTTC

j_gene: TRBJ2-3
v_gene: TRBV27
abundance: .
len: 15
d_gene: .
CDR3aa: CASSLVGGPVSTQYF
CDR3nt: TGTGCCAGCAGTTTGGTCGGGGGCCCCGTTAGTACGCAGTATTTT

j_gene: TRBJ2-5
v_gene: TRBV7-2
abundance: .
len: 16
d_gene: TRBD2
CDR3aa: CASSWPRTSGGETQYF
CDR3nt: TGTGCCAGCAGCTGGCCGAGGACTAGCGGGGGGGAGACCCAGTACTTC

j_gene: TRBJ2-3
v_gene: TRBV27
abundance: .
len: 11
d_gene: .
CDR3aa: CACSFLDTQYF
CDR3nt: TGTGCCTGCAGTTTTCTAGATACGCAGTATTTT

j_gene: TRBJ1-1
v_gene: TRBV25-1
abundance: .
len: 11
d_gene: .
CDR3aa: CASSHNTEAFF
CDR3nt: TGTGCCAGCAGCCACAACACTGAAGCTTTCTTT

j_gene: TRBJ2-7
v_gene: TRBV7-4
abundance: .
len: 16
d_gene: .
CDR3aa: CASSQKDKPRSYEQYF
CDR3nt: TGTGCCAGCAGCCAAAAGGACAAGCCGAGGTCCTACGAGCAGTACTTC